Below are 9 T cell receptor beta chains sequenced from a single sample in a study of T-cell reconstitution after alpha-beta-depleted transplantation in children. As it was prepared, the TCRbeta library received unique molecular identifiers. TCRdb passed the PCR reads through MiXCR, listing each CDR3 protein once. Among fewer than 700,000 distinct CDR3 sequences, over 10% were seen once, and the ten largest hold 2.2%. Source: PBMCs, mostly from graft donor cells, taken 360 days after TCRalphabeta/CD19-depleted stem cell transplant. The receptors stem from a male patient under 18 who had a stem cell transplant for acute myeloid leukemia, so the T cells may come from the graft donor.

The CDR3 nucleotides are TGTGCCAGCAGCAAACCAAGGACAGTTTACGATGAGCAGTTCTTC. Encoded protein: CASSKPRTVYDEQFF. The chain recombines TRBV14 with TRBJ2-1, with TRBD1 as a possible D gene (6 bases). The V gene's germline CDR1 is SGHDN and CDR2 FVKESK. Trimming pared 5 bases from V and 8 bases from J, leaving 19 bases between. The CDR3 length is 15 residues.

The sample holds many counts of this clonotype. This chain uses TRBV9 with TRBJ2-1; perhaps TRBD2 as D (6 bases). Germline V gene sequence: CDR1 SGDLS, CDR2 YYNGEE. This CDR3 spans 16 amino acids. The germline V and J ends were trimmed by 0 bases and 9 bases, with 19 bases remaining between them. CDR3 sequence: CASSVGPEGTLGEQFF. The CDR3 nucleotides read TGTGCCAGCAGCGTAGGCCCGGAGGGGACCTTGGGTGAGCAGTTCTTC. Looking up the rest from reference TRBV9 and TRBJ2-1 gives the full variable domain: DSGVTQTPKHLITATGQRVTLRCSPRSGDLSVYWYQQSLDQGLQFLIQYYNGEERAKGNILERFSAQQFPDLHSELNLSSLELGDSALYFCASSVGPEGTLGEQFFGPGTRLTVL.

This clonotype appeared a few times. The gene calls are TRBV12-3 or TRBV12-4 and TRBJ1-1; D unclear. The CDR3 length is 13 residues. Trimming pared 4 bases from V and 7 bases from J, leaving 13 bases between. The chain's CDR3 is CASSSRQLIEAFF. The CDR3 DNA reads TGTGCCAGCAGTTCCAGGCAGCTGATTGAAGCTTTCTTT.

In this sample, this clonotype turned up many times. The CDR3 is CASSLRQGKTGELFF. CDR3 nucleotide sequence: TGCGCCAGCAGCTTACGACAGGGGAAGACCGGGGAGCTGTTTTTT. This sequence joins TRBV5-1 and TRBJ2-2; 8 bases are shared with TRBD1. Germline CDR1 reads SGHRS; CDR2 reads YFSETQ. This CDR3 region has 15 residues. The J segment lost 5 bases and the V segment lost 2 bases, leaving 5 bases of the junction unmatched.

The table lists this clonotype with a few counts. Written as DNA, the CDR3 is TGTGCCAGCTCACCACTGGGCGGTGAATACAATGAGCAGTTCTTC. It codes for CASSPLGGEYNEQFF. The rearrangement joins TRBV18 to TRBJ2-1, with D unresolved. CDR1 is KGHSH and CDR2 is LQKENI in the germline V gene. Trimming took 1 base from V and 4 from J, leaving 11 bases between them. The CDR3 is 15 residues long.

This clonotype came up a few times. V gene TRBV29-1 combines with J gene TRBJ2-2; D is unresolved. Germline-derived CDR1 and CDR2 are SQVTM and ANQGSEA. CDR3 size: 13 residues. The germline V and J ends were trimmed by 6 bases and 3 bases, with 11 bases remaining between them. The CDR3 here is CSVFLGHTGELFF. Here the CDR3 DNA reads TGCAGCGTCTTCCTCGGTCACACCGGGGAGCTGTTTTTT.

In DNA, the CDR3 is TGTGCCATCAGTGAGTCGAGGGGGGCCCCGGGAGCTTTCTTT. This gives the protein CAISESRGAPGAFF. The V and J genes are TRBV10-3 and TRBJ1-1; tentatively, D is TRBD1 (6 bases). Germline V gives CDR1 ENHRY, CDR2 SYGVKD. The CDR3 has 14 residues. Trimming left V 0 bases short and J 10 bases short, with 15 bases between.

This clonotype was observed many times. The DNA of the CDR3 is TGTGCCAGCAGTTTGGCGGGAGTACCTCCCAATGAGCAGTTCTTC. Translating gives CASSLAGVPPNEQFF. The chain combines TRBV12-3 or TRBV12-4 with TRBJ2-1; the match to TRBD2 covers 7 bases. The CDR3 totals 15 residues. The V gene end was trimmed by 3 bases and the J gene end by 6 bases; junction bases not matched to a gene: 8.

The table lists this clonotype with a few counts. The J gene is TRBJ2-3, the V gene TRBV15, with D perhaps matching TRBD1 (5 bases). The length of the CDR3 is 17 residues. Germline assignment: CDR1 LNHNV and CDR2 YYDKDF (reference sequence). Trimming took 5 bases from V and 3 from J, leaving 21 bases between them. Here the CDR3 reads CATSPGDSALRTDTQYF. Written as DNA, the CDR3 is TGTGCCACCAGCCCCGGAGACAGTGCCTTAAGGACAGATACGCAGTATTTT.